These 20 T cell receptor beta chains were all obtained from the same sample, sequenced in a study of shared clonotypes between healthy human individuals. Libraries were prepared by immunoSEQ multiplex PCR; TCRdb keeps only in-frame clonotypes and omits some of them. The profile covers 950,000 to 1,300,000 clones, with under 80% appearing a single time and 1.4% to 1.5% taken by the ten largest. What was sequenced was memory CD4+ T cells sorted from blood. Subset given: CD45RA-negative fraction. Receptors were obtained from a man aged 18-30 years in good health.

The rearrangement uses TRBV2 and TRBJ1-1, with a tentative D call TRBD1 (6 bases). In germline, CDR1 is SNHLY, CDR2 FYNNEI. This CDR3 is 14 amino acids long. Between the trimmed V and J ends, which lost 3 bases and 7 bases, there was a span of 15 bases. CDR3 residues: CASSDLSAGVEAFF. The CDR3 coding sequence is TGTGCCAGCAGTGATTTATCCGCAGGGGTTGAAGCTTTCTTT.

This clone was seen only a few times. The chain has TRBV7-9 and TRBJ1-2; possibly TRBD1 for D (6 bases). This CDR3 spans 14 amino acids. Germline V gene sequence: CDR1 SEHNR, CDR2 FQNEAQ (reference sequence). Trimming shortened V by 3 bases and J by 7 bases, and 15 bases separated the two germline ends. The CDR3 sequence is CASSLGSQGGGYTF. CDR3 DNA: TGTGCCAGCAGCTTGGGCTCACAGGGAGGTGGCTACACCTTC.

The chain has TRBV9 and TRBJ2-2; TRBD1 is a possible D gene (6 bases). Trimming removed 7 bases from V and 0 bases from J, with 10 bases in between. Germline values: CDR1 SGDLS, CDR2 YYNGEE. This CDR3 is built from 14 residues. The CDR3 loop is CASQGHANTGELFF. Here the CDR3 DNA reads TGTGCCAGCCAGGGACACGCGAACACCGGGGAGCTGTTTTTT.

The chain combines TRBV5-4 with TRBJ1-2; D is ambiguous. V dropped 0 bases and J dropped 6 bases, with 9 bases sitting between them. The CDR3 extends over 13 amino acids. Germline V gene lookup returns CDR1 SGHNT and CDR2 YYREEE (reference sequence). The CDR3 bases are TGTGCCAGCAGCTTGGGGGCCTACCATGGCTACACCTTC. As protein: CASSLGAYHGYTF.

The chain employs TRBV25-1 and TRBJ1-5, with D uncertain. The germline V gene encodes CDR1 MGHDK and CDR2 SYGVNS. V was shortened by 3 bases and J by 4 bases, with 1 base between the two germline ends. CDR3 length: 11 residues. CDR3 nucleotides: TGTGCCAGCAGTGAGAATCAGCCCCAGCATTTT. Translating it yields CASSENQPQHF.

The chain combines TRBV6-4 with TRBJ2-2; 9 nucleotides agree with TRBD1. V gave up 10 bases and J gave up 6 bases; unmatched junction bases: 9. The germline gives CDR1 MRHNA, CDR2 SNTAGT. This CDR3 region has 14 residues. The CDR3 sequence: CATRGGQGAGELFF. The CDR3 DNA sequence: TGTGCCACCCGAGGGGGACAGGGTGCCGGGGAGCTGTTTTTT.

The chain carries TRBV19 and TRBJ2-3; 10 bases align to TRBD2. The length of the CDR3 is 14 residues. The germline gives CDR1 LNHDA, CDR2 SQIVND (reference sequence). V shed 4 bases and J 3 bases; nucleotides not matched to a gene: 1. The CDR3, as DNA: TGTGCCAGTAGTAAGACTAGCGGGACAGATACGCAGTATTTT. Protein product: CASSKTSGTDTQYF.

This clone came up a few times. The V gene is TRBV11-2, the J gene TRBJ1-1; D may be TRBD1 (5 bases). The CDR3 is 13 amino acids. Per the germline V gene, CDR1 is SGHAT and CDR2 is FQNNGV. The V gene lost 5 bases and the J gene lost 6 bases, with 13 bases spanning the gap. CDR3 loop: CASSGAWDAEAFF. In nucleotides, the CDR3 is TGTGCCAGCAGCGGAGCGTGGGACGCTGAAGCTTTCTTT.

This sequence joins TRBV5-5 and TRBJ2-3; D possibly corresponds to TRBD2 (6 bases). V was cut by 2 bases and J by 0 bases, with 13 bases left in between. CDR3 length equals 16 residues. The germline V gene encodes CDR1 SGHKS and CDR2 YYEKEE (reference sequence). This CDR3 is CASSFTEGTSTDTQYF. The CDR3 DNA reads TGTGCCAGCAGCTTTACGGAGGGTACTAGCACAGATACGCAGTATTTT.

This clone was seen only once. V usage is TRBV18 and J usage is TRBJ2-1; D is undetermined. V lost 4 bases to trimming and J lost 6 bases, with 10 bases between them. The CDR3 length is 13 residues. Germline CDR1 is KGHSH and CDR2 is LQKENI. This CDR3 is CASSLGYPNEQFF. CDR3 DNA sequence: TGTGCCAGCTCACTCGGTTACCCCAATGAGCAGTTCTTC.

The rearrangement uses TRBV9 and TRBJ2-7; weak D call: TRBD2 (6 bases). Germline CDR1 is SGDLS and CDR2 is YYNGEE. V lost 4 bases and J 2 bases, leaving 16 bases between the germline ends. This CDR3 has 15 amino acids. This CDR3 is CASSPRDGGTYEQYF. In nucleotides, the CDR3 is TGTGCCAGCAGCCCCCGTGACGGAGGGACCTACGAGCAGTACTTC.

The chain uses TRBV4-3 and TRBJ2-3; possibly TRBD2 for D (6 bases). Germline lookup yields CDR1 LGHNA and CDR2 YSLEER. Trimming cost V 1 base and J 1 base, with 9 bases left between them. The CDR3 contains 15 residues. CDR3 protein: CASSQAGGGTDTQYF. The CDR3 region has the DNA TGCGCCAGCAGCCAAGCTGGAGGGGGCACAGATACGCAGTATTTT.

The gene calls are TRBV5-1 and TRBJ2-7; unclear D gene. Per germline, CDR1 SGHRS and CDR2 YFSETQ. The CDR3 runs 13 residues. V lost 0 bases and J 3 bases, leaving 7 bases between the germline ends. The CDR3: CASSLDLYYEQYF. In DNA form, the CDR3 reads TGCGCCAGCAGCTTGGACTTATACTACGAGCAGTACTTC.

In this sample, this clone turned up a few times. This sequence joins TRBV30 and TRBJ2-7, with D tentatively TRBD2 (6 bases). CDR1 and CDR2 (germline): GTSNPN, SVGIG (reference sequence). The CDR3 has 13 residues. V lost 1 base and J lost 6, with 13 bases in between. The CDR3 bases are TGTGCCTGGAGTGCCCCCGGAGGGCTCGAGCAGTACTTC. It encodes CAWSAPGGLEQYF.

The V and J genes are TRBV6-8 and TRBJ2-1, with 8 nucleotides matching TRBD2. CDR1 and CDR2 (germline): MNHGY, SAAAGT. The CDR3 length is 14 residues. Trimming at V came to 5 bases and at J to 7 bases, leaving 7 bases not matched to a gene. For the CDR3, the DNA is TGTGCCAGCAGTAAAACGGGAGGGTGGAATGAGCAGTTCTTC. It codes for CASSKTGGWNEQFF.

The V call is TRBV25-1, the J call TRBJ1-4; 7 bases fit TRBD1. Looked up from germline, CDR1 is MGHDK and CDR2 is SYGVNS. This CDR3 has 17 residues. Trimming removed 4 bases from V and 1 base from J; junction bases left unmatched: 9. CDR3 sequence: CASSGEGQFLTNEKLFF. The CDR3 nucleotides read TGTGCCAGCAGTGGGGAGGGACAGTTTCTAACTAATGAAAAACTGTTTTTT. The full variable domain, with the rest looked up from reference TRBV25-1 and TRBJ1-4, is EADIYQTPRYLVIGTGKKITLECSQTMGHDKMYWYQQDPGMELHLIHYSYGVNSTEKGDLSSESTVSRIRTEHFPLTLESARPSHTSQYLCASSGEGQFLTNEKLFFGSGTQLSVL.

The gene calls are TRBV5-1 and TRBJ2-7; TRBD1 agrees at 7 bases. V lost 4 bases and J lost 6; bases outside the gene matches: 10. Per the germline V gene, CDR1 is SGHRS and CDR2 is YFSETQ. The CDR3 length is 14 residues. This chain's CDR3 is CASSDRAEASEQYF. As DNA, the CDR3 is TGCGCCAGCAGCGACAGGGCCGAGGCTAGCGAGCAGTACTTC.

The V gene is TRBV6-1, the J gene TRBJ1-4; no clear D gene. The CDR3 is 13 residues long. Trimming took off 0 bases at V and 7 bases at J, with 6 bases between the two ends. Germline V gene lookup returns CDR1 MNHNS and CDR2 SASEGT. CDR3 DNA sequence: TGTGCCAGCAGTGAAGCGAGGGTTGAAAAACTGTTTTTT. Translated: CASSEARVEKLFF.

This chain joins TRBV11-1 and TRBJ2-5, with 7 bases that match TRBD2. CDR1 SGHAT and CDR2 FQDESV come from the germline V gene (reference sequence). CDR3 length equals 18 residues. Trimming at V came to 1 base and at J to 0 bases, leaving 11 bases not matched to a gene. The CDR3 nucleotides read TGTGCCAGCAGCTTAGGGGGGGGAAAGGCACAGTACCAAGAGACCCAGTACTTC. Translated, it gives CASSLGGGKAQYQETQYF.

The chain is built from TRBV11-2 and TRBJ2-3; D call uncertain. This CDR3 is built from 14 residues. Germline assignment: CDR1 SGHAT and CDR2 FQNNGV. Trimming took off 1 base at V and 5 bases at J, with 10 bases between the two ends. The CDR3 region is CASSLGQVVDTQYF. For the CDR3, the DNA is TGTGCCAGCAGCTTAGGCCAGGTGGTAGATACGCAGTATTTT.